This is a list of T cell receptor beta chains from one sample in a study of T cell responses to AZD1222 COVID-19 vaccine. The data were produced by immunoSEQ multiplex PCR, yet TCRdb's version contains in-frame clones alone and is incomplete. The sample lists around 200,000 clones, around 90% occurring once. The specimen comprised peripheral blood, sampled on day 0 of AZD1222 vaccination. These receptors were collected from an adult in good health. Both conserved end residues are part of each CDR3. D genes are given only for firm matches. Rows give clone size only sometimes, using once, few, many, or a class for an expanded clone.

D	size	J	V	DNA	CDR3
TRBD1	.	TRBJ1-1	TRBV30	TGTGCCTGGGACACAGGGGTTGAGAACACTGAAGCTTTCTTT	CAWDTGVENTEAFF
.	few	TRBJ1-2	TRBV21-1	TGTGCCAGCAGCACCAGGTTATCCGGTGGTGGGTACACCTTC	CASSTRLSGGGYTF
.	.	TRBJ1-2	TRBV12-3/TRBV12-4	TGTGCCAGCAGCATTGGGAGGGCCTATGGCTACACCTTC	CASSIGRAYGYTF
.	.	TRBJ2-2	TRBV30	TGTGCCTGGATGGATACCGGGGAGCTGTTTTTT	CAWMDTGELFF
TRBD2	.	TRBJ2-3	TRBV11-2	TGTGCCAGCAGCTTAAGGTCGGGGGGGGCCCCCACAGATACGCAGTATTTT	CASSLRSGGAPTDTQYF
.	.	TRBJ1-1	TRBV4-3	TGCGCCAGCAGCCAAGATCAGGGCCGGGGCACTGAAGCTTTCTTT	CASSQDQGRGTEAFF
.	.	TRBJ2-5	TRBV30	TGTGCCTGGACTCTGGGCTCCCAAGAGACCCAGTACTTC	CAWTLGSQETQYF
TRBD1	.	TRBJ1-1	TRBV28	TGTGCCATCGGACAGGCCTTGAACACTGAAGCTTTCTTT	CAIGQALNTEAFF
TRBD2	.	TRBJ2-7	TRBV19	TGTGCCAGTAGTCTGCTAGCGGCCCCCTACGAGCAGTACTTC	CASSLLAAPYEQYF
.	once	TRBJ1-2	TRBV2	TGTGCCACCTCCCCGGGGACCTTCGGCTACACCTTC	CATSPGTFGYTF
.	.	TRBJ1-1	TRBV30	TGTGCCTGGAGTGTACAAGCCAGGGGAGCTGAAGCTTTCTTT	CAWSVQARGAEAFF
.	.	TRBJ2-1	TRBV27	TGTGCCAGCGGTAGTAAGCCCTACAATGAGCAGTTCTTC	CASGSKPYNEQFF
TRBD2	.	TRBJ2-1	TRBV29-1	TGCAGCTCCCGTACTAGCGGGGGGGATATCCATGAGCAGTTCTTC	CSSRTSGGDIHEQFF
TRBD2	.	TRBJ2-2	TRBV10-1	TGCGCCAGCAGTACCGGGACTAGGTCCAACCGGGAGCTGTTTTTT	CASSTGTRSNRELFF
.	.	TRBJ2-7	TRBV28	TGTGCCAGCAGTTCGCCCCCAGGGGGGACGAGGTACGAGCAGTACTTC	CASSSPPGGTRYEQYF
TRBD1	.	TRBJ1-1	TRBV7-2	TGTGCCAGCAGCTGGCAGGGGGACACTGAAGCTTTCTTT	CASSWQGDTEAFF
.	.	TRBJ1-1	TRBV4-1	TGCGCCAGCAGCCAAGCCCCAGGATCAACGAACACTGAAGCTTTCTTT	CASSQAPGSTNTEAFF
.	.	TRBJ2-2	TRBV7-2	TGTGCCAGCAGCCTCCAGGGAAACACCGGGGAGCTGTTTTTT	CASSLQGNTGELFF
TRBD1	.	TRBJ1-5	TRBV19	TGTGCCAGTAGTTCGAACCGGGACAGGTTCAATCAGCCCCAGCATTTT	CASSSNRDRFNQPQHF
.	.	TRBJ1-1	TRBV4-3	TGCGCCAGCAGCCAAGACCGATACGGGCAACTGAACACTGAAGCTTTCTTT	CASSQDRYGQLNTEAFF
TRBD2	.	TRBJ2-7	TRBV6-5	TGTGCCAGCAGTTACGTGGGCGGGGGAGCTCCCCTAAGGCAGTACTTC	CASSYVGGGAPLRQYF
.	once	TRBJ1-4	TRBV4-2	TGTGCCAGCAGCCAAGAGGGTGGGGAAAAACTGTTTTTT	CASSQEGGEKLFF
.	.	TRBJ1-5	TRBV28	TGTGCCAGCAGTTTTTTTAGCAATCAGCCCCAGCATTTT	CASSFFSNQPQHF
.	.	TRBJ2-3	TRBV15	TGTGCCACCAGCAGAGATCCCTTTGACAGCACAGATACGCAGTATTTT	CATSRDPFDSTDTQYF
.	.	TRBJ2-3	TRBV5-8	TGTGCCAGCAGCACCGTGGTTTCCACAGATACGCAGTATTTT	CASSTVVSTDTQYF
TRBD1	.	TRBJ1-1	TRBV5-1	TGCGCCAGCAGCTGGAATGGACAGGTTGAAGCTTTCTTT	CASSWNGQVEAFF
.	.	TRBJ2-7	TRBV5-1	TGCGCCAGCAGCCTTCGGTCGACCGGGTACCCCTACGAGCAGTACTTC	CASSLRSTGYPYEQYF
.	.	TRBJ2-3	TRBV20-1	TGCAGTGCTAGTACTGGGTCAAAAGATACGCAGTATTTT	CSASTGSKDTQYF
TRBD2	.	TRBJ2-1	TRBV9	TGTGCCAGCAGCGTAAGCGGGGGGGTACGTGAGCAGTTCTTC	CASSVSGGVREQFF
.	.	TRBJ2-1	TRBV20-1	TGCAGTGCTGCCCGGGACAATGAGCAGTTCTTC	CSAARDNEQFF
TRBD1	.	TRBJ1-2	TRBV7-2	TGTGCCAGCAGCTTACAGGGGGCGAGTAACTATGGCTACACCTTC	CASSLQGASNYGYTF
.	.	TRBJ2-1	TRBV6-5	TGTGCCAGCAGTTTAGGAGCCGGTTCAAGCAATGAGCAGTTCTTC	CASSLGAGSSNEQFF
.	.	TRBJ1-6	TRBV7-8	TGTGCCAGCAGCTTAGGCTCACAGGGTAAGAATTCACCCCTCCACTTT	CASSLGSQGKNSPLHF